The TCR beta chain described here comes from a study of OX40 agonist ivuxolimab in advanced cancers. Study at large: Partial responses occurred in Three dose-escalation patients, one with hepatocellular carcinoma and two with cutaneous melanoma.

Profiled with immunoSEQ multiplex PCR; TCRdb holds only in-frame clones, not every one. This repertoire shows over 25,000 clones, about nine tenths found once; its top ten account for roughly 10%. This clone has just one count. The CDR3 spans 13 residues. The V gene's germline CDR1 is MNHNY and CDR2 SVGAGI (reference sequence). V trimming: 6 bases; J trimming: 4 bases; junction bases outside the gene matches: 5. Prior autoimmune disease or systemic immunosuppression barred patients. The input for sequencing was CD4+ or CD8+ T cells sorted from blood, taken in a trial of the OX40 agonist ivuxolimab. This receptor was taken from an adult with an advanced solid tumor such as melanoma, head and neck, liver or kidney cancer. V and J are TRBV6-6 and TRBJ2-7, with 8 bases matching TRBD1. Here the CDR3 reads CASSPGGLYEQYF. The CDR3 DNA is TGTGCCAGCAGCCCAGGGGGCCTGTACGAGCAGTACTTC.